The source of this T cell receptor beta chain is a study of CD8 T cells in Susac syndrome. Healthy donors matched for age and sex were used as controls. In contrast to the negatively isolated CD8+ and CD4+ T cells, TEMRA cells were FACS-enriched. With random hexamers, reverse transcription was performed on about 0.5 to 1 ug of RNA. TCR beta CDR3 was amplified by immunoSEQ multiplex PCR. This amplification extended across 54 Vbeta and 13 Jbeta segments. TCRdb reanalysed the immunoSEQ multiplex PCR reads using MiXCR and keeps one entry per CDR3 protein. Here the sample spans 180,000 or so distinct CDR3 sequences, around 94% being singletons. The CDR3 is 15 residues long. Between the trimmed V and J ends, which lost 4 bases and 4 bases, there was a span of 16 bases. Germline CDR1 is MDHEN and CDR2 is SYDVKM.

The TCR originated in a human donor in good health. The rearrangement links TRBV28 to TRBJ2-5; weak D call: TRBD2 (6 bases). Input material: CD4+ T cells from PBMCs. CDR3 residues: CASSYPRDGGETQYF. CDR3 sequence (DNA): TGTGCCAGCAGTTATCCCCGCGACGGGGGAGAGACCCAGTACTTC.